The source of this T cell receptor (beta chain) is a study of cytomegalovirus exposure and HLA in healthy donors (dated by TCRdb to about 2017). Context from the whole study: An earlier analysis of about 530 of the donors reported 250 to 300 Gb of sequence data and 117 million unique TCR beta sequences obtained from some 200 million T cells. Around 330 gigabases of sequencing data and 91 million or so unique TCR sequences made up an early release that covered roughly 670 HLA-typed donors. Of the 300 to 500 genotyped donors, 70% to 90% were placed in the genetic ancestry cluster associated with self-reported Caucasian donors. The study aimed to test whether signatures of past pathogen exposure could be identified by cataloging public T cell receptors. The T cell repertoires of roughly 660 subjects were profiled by immunosequencing and related to cytomegalovirus serostatus. In addition to the first cohort of around 670 subjects, a separate validation cohort of 130 or so different subjects was used. To predict cytomegalovirus infection status, the study combined high-throughput TCR immunosequencing, statistical association of individual TCRs with disease status, and machine learning. A later analysis re-examined previously published TCR beta repertoires from over 500 donors and added high-resolution HLA genotyping to investigate patterns of TCR occurrence. Rather than using new phenotypic data, the later analysis identified candidate immune exposures from TCR beta sequences and from how often those sequences occurred across donors. An earlier analysis of several hundred of the donors applied high-throughput TCR beta sequencing to assess whether each TCR beta V gene segment acted as functional or pseudogenic. Donor age, sex, ethnicity and CMV serostatus were compiled together with the repertoire data. A later genetic analysis took genome-wide SNP genotypes for 398 of the 666 donors and used that subset as a discovery cohort. All discovery cohort repertoires had been generated on a single sequencing platform. Both class I and class II loci were covered by HLA typing, at four-digit resolution. The number of donors typed differed by locus, with about 629-640 for A, B, C, DRB1 and DQB1, 522 for DQA1, 606 for DPA1, and around 430 for DPB1. A few DR-DQ haplotypes were treated as single units for association and clustering because of strong linkage in the cohort. Among some 410 genotyped donors of the cohort, an average of around 250,000 unique TCR beta nucleotide sequences was sequenced per donor, of which 15% to 20% were non-productive.

Libraries came from the immunoSEQ multiplex PCR assay. For the multiplex PCR, a mixture combining 60 forward primers for TCR Vbeta segments and 13 reverse primers for TCR Jbeta segments was used. The CDR3 region of rearranged TCR beta genes was amplified from genomic DNA with a multiplex PCR assay. Amplified TCR beta libraries were sequenced as 87-base-pair reads on the Illumina HiSeq System. As for how the authors treated the data: In a later analysis, some 80 million unique TCR beta chains were counted across the roughly 670 repertoires, and roughly 9.9 million of these chains were shared by at least two donors. To remove PCR and sequencing errors, raw reads were error-corrected and collapsed into unique sequences using a nearest-neighbor algorithm that merged closely related sequences. V, D and J gene segments were assigned by aligning CDR3 sequences to IMGT reference sequences. For a sequence to be retained, a match of at least six nucleotides to both a V gene segment and a J gene segment was required. A rearrangement counted as productive if the CDR3 had no stop codons and remained in frame with V and J, and every other rearrangement counted as non-productive. CDR3 was defined by IMGT convention, running from the second conserved V-encoded cysteine to the conserved J-encoded phenylalanine. The earlier analysis of roughly 590 of the donors excluded any sequence lacking an unambiguous match to a single V gene segment. In an earlier analysis of 587 of the donors, V segments were called functional above 56.7% productive rearrangements and were called segregating when the between-donor standard deviation exceeded 5%. A statistical classification framework was developed to diagnose cytomegalovirus status using the catalog of TCR beta chain sequences. V and J gene assignment, in a later analysis, came from comparing TCR nucleotide sequences with IMGT/GENE-DB human TR gene sequences. A later analysis assigned CDR3 sequences and most-parsimonious VDJ recombination scenarios with the TCRdist pipeline. In a later analysis, every TCR beta chain was defined by the combination of its CDR3 amino acid sequence and its V-gene family, and reads without a unique V-gene family were dropped. A later analysis removed roughly 590 highly shared, low-generation-probability nucleotide sequences to deal with suspected cross-contamination and a sequencing artifact. In a later analysis, a clonal expansion index was calculated for each public chain from normalized within-repertoire ranks of inferred template counts. In a later analysis, generation probabilities were computed with a VDJ recombination model fitted to out-of-frame rearrangements, and the resulting probabilities were checked against IGoR. Hypergeometric tests were used in a later analysis to score TCR-TCR, TCR-HLA and TCR-CMV co-occurrence, with a repertoire-size bias correction applied to the TCR pairs. In a later analysis, false discovery rates were estimated by permuting HLA or CMV assignments 20 times. In a later analysis, co-occurring TCRs were grouped using DBSCAN, with TCRdist sequence similarity added in when clustering inside HLA-allele-positive subsets. Repertoires with fewer than 30,000 or more than 120,000 public chains, plus five repertoires with anomalous nucleotide sharing, were excluded from co-occurrence clustering. In its TCRdb copy, this immuneACCESS table keeps in-frame sequences only and misses some clones. Where compared with another copy, unresolved V genes explain less than half of these, and the others have no known cause. The DNA was the basis for D and trimming; V, J and clone size are from that table. The sample includes approximately 160,000 clones, with around 67% observed a single time. 3.5% to 5% of the sample belongs to the ten largest clones.

CDR1 and CDR2 are drawn from the germline V gene (reference sequence): WNHNN, SYGVQD. Inclusive of the bounding cysteine and phenylalanine, the CDR3 is 11 residues long. Of the read, only the CDR3 DNA is kept; its 33 bases are in frame from base 1. A note on this clone: Its binding antigen is unknown. There are no base qualities to consult, and no much larger clone falls within one base.

The cohort consisted of 600 to 700 healthy bone marrow donors. All cohort members were sampled while nominally healthy, although unrecorded immune exposures were likely present. The donor tested CMV seropositive, placing the donor among the 289 seropositive members of the cohort. Each donor provided a peripheral blood sample, and peripheral blood mononuclear cells were used for TCR beta sequencing. The Qiagen DNeasy Blood Extraction Kit was used to extract genomic DNA from the blood cell samples. General study outcomes and caveats: According to the authors, the approach could potentially be generalized to other disease states and immunological phenotypes. An association between a missense DCLRE1C variant and V-gene and J-gene trimming of TCR beta chains was found in a later genetic analysis and replicated in an independent cohort. Across donors, most TCR sequences were observed very rarely, whereas some public TCRs were present in many individuals. Because some donors lacked HLA typing at each locus, the association tests relied only on the typed subset. In both the original and validation cohorts, the classifier was reported to diagnose cytomegalovirus status with high specificity and sensitivity. Correlated functional status among segregating V segments might reflect linkage disequilibrium, but an unknown experimental factor could not be ruled out. The sequencing pipeline was judged likely to have produced a cluster of highly shared sequence variants as a technical artifact. Because counts were too low, seventeen rarely observed V segments, including chromosome 9 orphons, were left out of the earlier analysis of some 640 of the donors. A further reported finding was that TCR beta sequences accurately predicted the HLA-A and HLA-B alleles for most subjects in the first cohort. In a later genetic analysis, fewer N-insertions in productive TCRs were reported among donors in an Asian-associated ancestry cluster than the roughly 640-donor mean. At a false discovery rate of 0.05, a later analysis linked fewer than 20,000 TCR beta sequences to specific HLA alleles. Compared with equally common non-associated chains, HLA-associated TCR beta chains in a later analysis were more clonally expanded and had lower generation probabilities. An earlier analysis of approximately 590 of the donors showed that most TCR beta V segments appeared in productive rearrangements either about 90% or about 30% of the time, which broadly matched IMGT annotations. The cohort was sequenced for TCR beta chains only, and without alpha or paired-chain data the features that could be detected were limited. A later analysis reported that several top co-occurrence clusters appeared linked to parvovirus B19, influenza, CMV and Epstein-Barr virus. Some IMGT-functional V segments, including TRBV6-2 and TRBV6-3, could not be told apart with the 87-base-pair reads, so those segments were excluded. When HLA alleles, especially DR and DQ, strongly co-occurred, TCR associations were difficult to assign to individual alleles. Most CMV-associated TCR beta chains appeared to be HLA-restricted in a later analysis, and the HLA associations seemed to be driven largely by CMV exposure. In vitro tests confirmed that three of the cytomegalovirus-associated TCR beta chains recognize cytomegalovirus antigens. In the study, around 160 TCR beta chains were listed as associated with cytomegalovirus. A later analysis found that TCR association rates varied across HLA loci, with DRB1 alleles showing the most associated TCRs and HLA-C alleles the fewest. Roughly uniform sequencing depth across donors was assumed in presence/absence analyses, although this assumption may not hold. Immune exposure information for the cohort was limited to CMV serostatus.

The sequence came from a woman in her late teens or twenties in good health and CMV-seropositive. Sequences were obtained from PBMCs. The chain is encoded by TRBV10-1 joined to TRBJ2-7; 9 bases in the middle match TRBD1. The nucleotides read TGCGTCCGGGACAGGGTCCACGAGCAGTACTTC. Its amino acids are CVRDRVHEQYF.